These T cell receptor beta chains were read from a single sample in a study of CD8 T cells in Susac syndrome. TCRdb passed the immunoSEQ multiplex PCR reads through MiXCR, listing each CDR3 protein once. The sample includes under 200,000 distinct CDR3 sequences, 90% to 95% seen only once; the top ten take about 0.094%. Sequenced: CD4+ T cells from PBMCs. These receptors were obtained from a human donor in good health. CDR3s include the opening cysteine and the closing phenylalanine or tryptophan.

J gene | V gene | CDR3 protein
TRBJ2-7 | TRBV6-6 | CASSYSSEGNEQYF
TRBJ1-2 | TRBV12-3/TRBV12-4 | CASSQDRKYGYTF
TRBJ1-2 | TRBV6-5 | CASSSWSNYGYTF
TRBJ2-2 | TRBV30 | CAWSKGTGELFF
TRBJ1-2 | TRBV24-1 | CATSDGTDYGYTF
TRBJ2-1 | TRBV7-9 | CASSRKREGLWGSYNEQFF
TRBJ2-5 | TRBV15 | CATSRDPSAETQYF
TRBJ1-2 | TRBV29-1 | CSVVANYGYTF
TRBJ2-1 | TRBV5-1 | CASSFGGASYNEQFF
TRBJ1-5 | TRBV29-1 | CSGSSGPLQPQHF
TRBJ2-7 | TRBV29-1 | CSVAPWAGGNEQYF
TRBJ2-2 | TRBV29-1 | CSVPGGGDNTGELFF
TRBJ1-2 | TRBV24-1 | CATSDPDGYYGYTF
TRBJ1-2 | TRBV20-1 | CSARPVAGDNYGYTF
TRBJ2-5 | TRBV5-1 | CASSLATGPQETQYF
TRBJ2-7 | TRBV7-9 | CASSSKVFSSYEQYF
TRBJ1-2 | TRBV14 | CASSQDRYGYTF
TRBJ2-3 | TRBV24-1 | CATSGGSSNTDTQYF
TRBJ2-6 | TRBV20-1 | CSASATGGRSGANVLTF
TRBJ2-5 | TRBV20-1 | CSARDQERGGFLETQYF
TRBJ1-6 | TRBV7-9 | CASNPGTGYSPLHF
TRBJ2-3 | TRBV20-1 | CSARGLAGGTDTQYF
TRBJ1-5 | TRBV25-1 | CASSGPGSSNQPQHF
TRBJ2-1 | TRBV9 | CASSHRTSGGLYEQFF
TRBJ2-3 | TRBV20-1 | CSARTGLAGPDTQYF
TRBJ1-4 | TRBV18 | CASSPGGNEKLFF
TRBJ2-5 | TRBV20-1 | CRWGGGQETQYF
TRBJ1-1 | TRBV29-1 | CSVENLYTGREAFF
TRBJ2-4 | TRBV14 | CASSQGGFRNIQYF
TRBJ1-2 | TRBV5-1 | CASSLDDDHYGYTF
TRBJ1-5 | TRBV20-1 | CSARDRWGYSNQPQHF
TRBJ2-1 | TRBV7-2 | CASSLGGTSDNEQFF
TRBJ2-7 | TRBV7-2 | CASSLAGVASYEQYF
TRBJ1-1 | TRBV20-1 | CSARERAGTEAFF
TRBJ1-1 | TRBV7-9 | CASSLRTGDTEAFF
TRBJ2-2 | TRBV15 | CATSRPYRDGELFF
TRBJ1-1 | TRBV11-2 | CASSLWREGPGTEAFF
TRBJ1-5 | TRBV29-1 | CSVVQGGNQPQHF
TRBJ1-1 | TRBV29-1 | CSVVVPGRMNTEAFF
TRBJ1-5 | TRBV9 | CASSPGRGAGSNQPQHF
TRBJ2-5 | TRBV28 | CASRNRAAWETQYF
TRBJ1-4 | TRBV29-1 | CSVEGGEKLFF
TRBJ2-2 | TRBV3-1 | CASSQSAVNTGELFF
TRBJ1-2 | TRBV6-6 | CASRSRQGGYGYTF
TRBJ2-3 | TRBV15 | CATSREGVVHAQYF
TRBJ1-6 | TRBV10-3 | CAISEGASYNSPLHF
TRBJ1-2 | TRBV18 | CASSPSGGQDYGYTF
TRBJ1-2 | TRBV28 | CASRPTANYGYTF
TRBJ1-5 | TRBV20-1 | CSAKRVNQPQHF
TRBJ1-1 | TRBV7-2 | CASSLKGLNTEAFF
TRBJ2-2 | TRBV15 | CATSRDRGNTGELFF
TRBJ1-5 | TRBV30 | CAWGLLGRVGPQHF
TRBJ2-5 | TRBV11-2 | CASSLGARAYQETQYF
TRBJ2-3 | TRBV6-1 | CASSRLEVAGADTQYF
TRBJ1-1 | TRBV28 | CASSTRWGDTEAFF
TRBJ2-7 | TRBV11-2 | CASSAGSYEQYF
TRBJ2-4 | TRBV20-1 | CSAISGTAQNIQYF
TRBJ1-2 | TRBV3-1 | CASRTTGTGNYGYTF
TRBJ2-1 | TRBV20-1 | CSAPDIRSYNEQFF
TRBJ1-5 | TRBV30 | CAWSVYNSNQPQHF